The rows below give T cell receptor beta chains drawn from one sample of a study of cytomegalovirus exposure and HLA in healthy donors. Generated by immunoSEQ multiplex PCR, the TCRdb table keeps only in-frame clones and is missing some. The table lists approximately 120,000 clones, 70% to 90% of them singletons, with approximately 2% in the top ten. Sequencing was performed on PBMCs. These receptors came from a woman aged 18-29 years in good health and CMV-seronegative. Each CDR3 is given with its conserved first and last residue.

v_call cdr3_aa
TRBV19 CASRPRTENTGELFF
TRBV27 CASSFGLSGHWGNNEQFF
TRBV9 CASSVVPSPEWEQYF
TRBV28 CASSLRGDRGTHGYTF
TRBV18 CASSPRRQDYYGYTF
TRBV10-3 CAISEFDGTYEQYF
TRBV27 CASIQDSPYEQYF
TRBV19 CASSTSGRAYEQYF
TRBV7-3 CASSLYAPGTGRTDTQYF
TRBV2 CASIRGRTEAFF
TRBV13 CASRSGSQETQYF
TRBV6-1 CASRGGPTDTQYF
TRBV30 CAFRDRVYNEQFF
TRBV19 CASSFRNRDSGGYTF
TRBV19 CASRSRDRGPLSNQPQHF
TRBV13 CASSLDRAKNIQYF
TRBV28 CASSSNRLAGGYTDTQYF
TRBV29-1 CSVVRGAGQETQYF
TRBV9 CASSVGTQGIDGYTF
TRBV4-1 CASSPGQGNVETQYF
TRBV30 CAWSLNSGETQYF
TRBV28 CASGGGYGYTF
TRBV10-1 CASSDPRAGSTDTQYF
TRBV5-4 CASSKDGSGQTQYF
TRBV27 CASSSYTDTQYF
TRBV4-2 CASSSRGSLALTDTQYF
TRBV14 CASSQEMPGQLIEAFF
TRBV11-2 CASSSRKTGLTDTQYF
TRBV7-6 CASATGSNQPQHF
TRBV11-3 CASSSPTSGTYEQYF
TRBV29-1 CSAAGQVGEIGYEQYF
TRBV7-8 CASSLAWYGKETQYF
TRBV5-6 CASSLKQLPGQHYTF